What follows are 8 T cell receptor beta chains derived from one specimen sequenced in a study of T cell responses to AZD1222 COVID-19 vaccine. Here immunoSEQ multiplex PCR was the method, and the copy in TCRdb shows in-frame clones only, minus some. The data show around 170,000 clones, approximately 91% seen once. This specimen was peripheral blood, taken on day 0 of AZD1222 vaccination. These receptors all stem from an adult in good health.

The rearrangement uses TRBV2 and TRBJ1-5; D gene unclear. Germline loops: CDR1 SNHLY, CDR2 FYNNEI. The CDR3 totals 13 residues. The V gene lost 2 bases and the J gene lost 6 bases, with 8 bases spanning the gap. The CDR3 bases are TGTGCCAGCAGTGAAATTCCGATTCAGCCCCAGCATTTT. Protein sequence: CASSEIPIQPQHF. Complete variable domain (other parts from reference TRBV2 and TRBJ1-5): EPEVTQTPSHQVTQMGQEVILRCVPISNHLYFYWYRQILGQKVEFLVSFYNNEISEKSEIFDDQFSVERPDGSNFTLKIRSTKLEDSAMYFCASSEIPIQPQHFGDGTRLSIL.

The chain recombines TRBV14 with TRBJ1-6; the match to TRBD1 covers 8 bases. Germline CDR1 and CDR2: SGHDN and FVKESK. Trimming cost V 2 bases and J 6 bases; bases outside gene matches: 3. The CDR3 has 15 amino acids. The CDR3 protein is CASSQRTGGNSPLHF. DNA of the CDR3: TGTGCCAGCAGCCAACGAACAGGGGGTAATTCACCCCTCCACTTT.

The chain has TRBV6-2 or TRBV6-3 and TRBJ1-1, with D maybe TRBD1 (6 bases). Germline V gene data show CDR1 as MNHEY and CDR2 as SVGEGT. The CDR3 has 16 residues. The V gene lost 6 bases and the J gene lost 0 bases, with 17 bases spanning the gap. The CDR3 region is CASSPEGHSMNTEAFF. The CDR3 DNA follows: TGTGCCAGCAGCCCTGAGGGACACTCAATGAACACTGAAGCTTTCTTT.

This clone was observed a single time. The rearrangement joins TRBV7-8 to TRBJ2-4; TRBD2 agrees at 10 bases. J gave up 1 base and V 5 bases, and 17 bases lay outside the gene matches. The CDR3 runs to 20 residues. Germline V CDR1 and CDR2: SGHVS, FQNEAQ. CDR3 sequence (DNA): TGTGCCAGCAGCCCCCGTGGATACAGCGGGAGGGCCGGGGCCAAAAACATTCAGTACTTC. It specifies CASSPRGYSGRAGAKNIQYF. Full variable domain (remainder filled in from reference TRBV7-8 and TRBJ2-4): GAGVSQSPRYKVAKRGQDVALRCDPISGHVSLFWYQQALGQGPEFLTYFQNEAQLDKSGLPSDRFFAERPEGSVSTLKIQRTQQEDSAVYLCASSPRGYSGRAGAKNIQYFGAGTRLSVL.

V gene TRBV5-1 combines with J gene TRBJ1-1; D uncertain. V was pared by 4 bases and J by 3 bases, with 22 bases between. The CDR3 spans 17 residues. CDR1 is SGHRS and CDR2 is YFSETQ in the germline V gene. The DNA of the CDR3 is TGCGCCAGCAGCCACCGATTAAAAGGGAAAAGCGACACTGAAGCTTTCTTT. Encoded protein: CASSHRLKGKSDTEAFF.

The V gene is TRBV10-3, the J gene TRBJ2-2, with 9 bases identical to TRBD2. The junction had 4 bases not matched to a gene; V was cut back by 1 base and J by 4 bases. Germline values: CDR1 ENHRY, CDR2 SYGVKD. This CDR3 is 16 amino acids long. CDR3 nucleotides: TGTGCCATCAGTGAGTTTAGCGGGGGAGTCACCGGGGAGCTGTTTTTT. Translating it yields CAISEFSGGVTGELFF.

The chain links TRBV19 to TRBJ2-7; 7 nucleotides agree with TRBD1. The CDR3 length is 17 residues. From germline, CDR1 is LNHDA and CDR2 SQIVND (reference sequence). V was pared by 3 bases and J by 2 bases, with 13 bases of the junction left unmatched. CDR3 in DNA: TGTGCCAGTAGTATCTTAGGGGACAGCGCACAACCCTACGAGCAGTACTTC. It yields the protein CASSILGDSAQPYEQYF.

This chain joins TRBV27 and TRBJ2-7; D is possibly TRBD1 or TRBD2 (5 bases each). Germline V gene sequence: CDR1 MNHEY, CDR2 SMNVEV (reference sequence). This CDR3 comprises 14 residues. Trimming removed 5 bases from V and 2 bases from J, with 13 bases in between. DNA of the CDR3: TGTGCCAGCAGTCCGGGACCTTTCCCCTACGAGCAGTACTTC. Translating gives CASSPGPFPYEQYF.